One sample yielded the 19 T cell receptor beta chains listed below, sequenced in a study of shared clonotypes between healthy human individuals. The table came from immunoSEQ multiplex PCR; TCRdb's copy has only in-frame clones and leaves some out. The repertoire holds around 610,000 clones, 90% to 97% seen once, with 0.11% in the top ten. Positively selected for CCR7, the CD45RO-negative cells used as naive CD8 cells excluded terminally differentiated effector memory CD45RA+ cells. The sequencing input was naive CD8+ T cells sorted from blood. Receptor source: a woman in her thirties in good health.

This clone was counted between two and nine times. The same CDR3 is also encoded by other DNA sequences in this sample. This chain's CDR3 is CASSLNRHYGYTF. CDR3 in DNA: TGTGCCAGCAGTTTAAACAGGCACTATGGCTACACCTTC. V usage is TRBV27 and J usage is TRBJ1-2, with D possibly matching TRBD1 (5 bases). Trimming removed 2 bases from V and 3 bases from J, with 7 bases in between. Germline V CDR1 and CDR2: MNHEY, SMNVEV (reference sequence). The CDR3 has 13 amino acids.

V and J are TRBV7-6 and TRBJ1-1, with D maybe TRBD1 (5 bases). CDR1 is SGHVS, CDR2 FNYEAQ, per germline. The CDR3 contains 16 residues. The V end was cut by 2 bases, the J end by 5 bases, with 18 bases between. The CDR3 sequence: CASSLISGGQGTEAFF. In DNA, the CDR3 is TGTGCCAGCAGCTTAATTTCAGGTGGCCAGGGTACTGAAGCTTTCTTT.

To note about this clone: Without the conserved terminal phenylalanine or tryptophan, this CDR3 likely stems from a read error. The J gene is TRBJ2-7, the V gene TRBV27; D gene ambiguous. This CDR3 region has 13 residues. Germline V lookup: CDR1 MNHEY, CDR2 SMNVEV (reference sequence). Trimming pared 2 bases from V and 2 bases from J, leaving 7 bases between. The CDR3, as DNA: TGTGCCAGCAGTTTAAACGGACCCTACGAGCAGTACCTC. It specifies CASSLNGPYEQYL.

CDR3 sequence (DNA): TGTGCCAGCAGCTTAGGGCTCATTGACAGCTCCGGCGAGCAGTACTTC. Translation gives CASSLGLIDSSGEQYF. This rearrangement joins TRBV11-2 to TRBJ2-7; D is possibly TRBD1 (5 bases). The CDR3 totals 16 residues. The V end lost 1 base, the J end lost 6 bases, and 19 bases lay between the germline ends. CDR1 is SGHAT, CDR2 FQNNGV, per germline.

The rearrangement joins TRBV7-9 to TRBJ1-5; TRBD1 matches 8 bases. CDR3 size: 15 residues. From germline, CDR1 is SEHNR and CDR2 FQNEAQ (reference sequence). Unmatched junction bases numbered 0, after V lost 1 base and J lost 1 base. CDR3 residues: CASSLGQGSNQPQHF. For the CDR3, the DNA is TGTGCCAGCAGCTTAGGACAGGGGAGCAATCAGCCCCAGCATTTT.

V gene TRBV6-1 combines with J gene TRBJ1-2, with D possibly TRBD1 on 5 matching bases. The CDR3 consists of 16 residues. Trimming left V 2 bases short and J 4 bases short, with 17 bases between. From germline, CDR1 is MNHNS and CDR2 SASEGT. The CDR3 sequence is CASSELTGTALYGYTF. Written as DNA, the CDR3 is TGTGCCAGCAGTGAATTGACGGGGACGGCGCTCTATGGCTACACCTTC.

A single count supports this clone. This chain uses TRBV9 with TRBJ2-3; the D is unclear. CDR1 and CDR2 (germline): SGDLS, YYNGEE. V lost 3 bases and J lost 0, with 8 bases in between. The CDR3 extends over 14 amino acids. CDR3 amino acids: CASSGALSTDTQYF. The CDR3, as DNA: TGTGCCAGCAGCGGGGCCCTTAGCACAGATACGCAGTATTTT.

This chain connects TRBV9 to TRBJ2-1; D perhaps matches TRBD2 (6 bases). Germline CDR1 reads SGDLS; CDR2 reads YYNGEE. Trimming stripped 0 bases from V and 5 bases from J, with 15 bases between. The CDR3 is 16 residues long. The CDR3 sequence is CASSVGLAEFNNEQFF. CDR3 DNA sequence: TGTGCCAGCAGCGTAGGGTTAGCGGAATTTAACAATGAGCAGTTCTTC.

The chain is built from TRBV2 and TRBJ2-7; a weak D match, TRBD1 (6 bases). The CDR3 length is 14 residues. The germline gives CDR1 SNHLY, CDR2 FYNNEI. The V end lost 4 bases, the J end lost 2 bases, and 12 bases lay between the germline ends. CDR3 DNA sequence: TGTGCCAGCAGTGTACGGGACACTCCCTACGAGCAGTACTTC. It yields the protein CASSVRDTPYEQYF.

V and J are TRBV5-5 and TRBJ1-5; D gene uncertain. Germline V gene lookup returns CDR1 SGHKS and CDR2 YYEKEE (reference sequence). The V end lost 3 bases, the J end lost 0 bases, and 13 bases lay between the germline ends. CDR3 length: 16 residues. The CDR3 DNA sequence: TGTGCCAGCAGCTCGCCGTCGACGGATAGCAATCAGCCCCAGCATTTT. As protein: CASSSPSTDSNQPQHF.

The J gene is TRBJ2-3, the V gene TRBV7-6; tentatively, D is TRBD1 or TRBD2 (5 bases each). Trimming cost V 5 bases and J 6 bases, with 18 bases left between them. This CDR3 contains 15 residues. Germline V CDR1 and CDR2: SGHVS, FNYEAQ. The CDR3 spells CASSPIIRGGDTQYF. CDR3 bases: TGTGCCAGCAGCCCGATAATAAGGGGCGGGGATACGCAGTATTTT.

The V gene is TRBV27, the J gene TRBJ2-5; tentative D call: TRBD2 (5 bases). This CDR3 region has 14 residues. CDR1 is MNHEY and CDR2 is SMNVEV in the germline V gene (reference sequence). The V end lost 6 bases, the J end lost 5 bases, and 16 bases lay between the germline ends. CDR3 sequence: CASSYTSLGETQYF. CDR3 nucleotide sequence: TGTGCCAGCAGCTATACTAGTTTAGGCGAGACCCAGTACTTC.

The J gene is TRBJ2-2, the V gene TRBV28; 11 nucleotides line up with TRBD1. In germline, CDR1 is MDHEN, CDR2 SYDVKM. The V segment lost 5 bases and the J segment 8 bases; nucleotides outside the gene matches: 25. The CDR3 loop spans 21 amino acids. CDR3 in DNA: TGTGCCAGCAGTCCATTTTTGATCCGGACAGGGGGCAGTCCGCCAACAGGGGAGCTGTTTTTT. Its translation: CASSPFLIRTGGSPPTGELFF. The full variable domain, its missing parts supplied by reference TRBV28 and TRBJ2-2, is DVKVTQSSRYLVKRTGEKVFLECVQDMDHENMFWYRQDPGLGLRLIYFSYDVKMKEKGDIPEGYSVSREKKERFSLILESASTNQTSMYLCASSPFLIRTGGSPPTGELFFGEGSRLTVL.

CDR3 sequence: CASSSTPYEQYF. The CDR3 DNA reads as TGTGCCAGCAGCTCGACCCCATACGAGCAGTACTTC. The rearrangement joins TRBV7-2 to TRBJ2-7; D uncertain. V was pared by 4 bases and J by 4 bases, with 8 bases between. This CDR3 region has 12 residues. Germline V gene lookup returns CDR1 SGHTA and CDR2 FQGNSA.

The rearrangement links TRBV11-2 to TRBJ1-3; D remains unclear. The germline CDR1 and CDR2 sequences are SGHAT and FQNNGV. This CDR3 comprises 19 residues. V was pared by 0 bases and J by 0 bases, with 18 bases between. CDR3 in amino acids: CASSLDPRRLQDSGNTIYF. CDR3 bases: TGTGCCAGCAGCTTAGATCCTAGGCGGCTGCAAGACTCTGGAAACACCATATATTTT. Together with reference TRBV11-2 and TRBJ1-3, the CDR3 gives the full variable domain: EAGVAQSPRYKIIEKRQSVAFWCNPISGHATLYWYQQILGQGPKLLIQFQNNGVVDDSQLPKDRFSAERLKGVDSTLKIQPAKLEDSAVYLCASSLDPRRLQDSGNTIYFGEGSWLTVV.

The J gene is TRBJ2-5, the V gene TRBV7-9; 9 nucleotides line up with TRBD1. After removal of 2 bases from V and 2 bases from J, the junction contained 6 bases not matched to a gene. The CDR3 is 16 residues long. Germline V CDR1 and CDR2: SEHNR, FQNEAQ (reference sequence). The CDR3 spells CASSLSGTGTQETQYF. The CDR3, as DNA: TGTGCCAGCAGCTTATCCGGGACAGGGACACAAGAGACCCAGTACTTC.

The chain joins TRBV27 to TRBJ2-2; D perhaps matches TRBD1 (6 bases). Germline lookup yields CDR1 MNHEY and CDR2 SMNVEV (reference sequence). The CDR3 consists of 14 residues. V was shortened by 4 bases and J by 1 base, with 7 bases between the two germline ends. CDR3 sequence reads: CASSWDMNTGELFF. CDR3 coding DNA: TGTGCCAGCAGTTGGGACATGAACACCGGGGAGCTGTTTTTT.

As concerns this clone: Other DNA variants within this sample encode the same CDR3. The V call is TRBV19, the J call TRBJ2-5; unclear D gene. CDR1 is LNHDA and CDR2 is SQIVND in the germline V gene (reference sequence). V was pared by 0 bases and J by 5 bases, with 7 bases between. This CDR3 contains 13 residues. The CDR3 bases are TGTGCCAGTAGTATAGATCTGGGGGAGACCCAGTACTTC. Translating gives CASSIDLGETQYF. Full variable domain (outside the CDR3, taken from reference TRBV19 and TRBJ2-5): DGGITQSPKYLFRKEGQNVTLSCEQNLNHDAMYWYRQDPGQGLRLIYYSQIVNDFQKGDIAEGYSVSREKKESFPLTVTSAQKNPTAFYLCASSIDLGETQYFGPGTRLLVL.

The gene calls are TRBV9 and TRBJ1-5; 10 nucleotides match TRBD1. The CDR3 runs to 15 residues. Germline CDR1 and CDR2: SGDLS and YYNGEE. The junction had 4 bases not matched to a gene; V was cut back by 3 bases and J by 4 bases. CDR3 amino acids: CASSALDRGNQPQHF. CDR3 in DNA: TGTGCCAGCAGCGCCCTGGACAGGGGGAATCAGCCCCAGCATTTT.